The clone carrying this TCR beta chain showed up many times. Its target is unknown. Time point here: healthy volunteer bleed at 2 weeks. RNA extraction used unfractionated whole blood as the source of total RNA. This specimen belongs to a study of human T cells and chemical hapten exposure. About the study: There were per-sample TCR yield variations, arising mainly from small pooled library volume differences.

Individual cDNA molecules in this library carried unique molecular identifiers. In the original processing: Samples ranged from about 23,224 to 700,000 TCRs, with a median of about 96,000. TCRdb reanalysed the RACE reads using MiXCR and keeps one entry per CDR3 protein. The V and J calls and clone size come from TCRdb's table, not from the authors' own analysis. The sample lists 130,000 or so distinct CDR3 sequences; about 9% were seen once. Study-wide points: No change in TCRs above 1 in 1000 frequency was produced by DPC sensitization.

Germline V gene lookup returns CDR1 SGHVS and CDR2 FNYEAQ. The V and J ends lost 3 bases and 7 bases respectively, with 13 bases between them. The CDR3 covers 13 residues. The chain joins TRBV7-6 to TRBJ2-7; D is uncertain. The sequenced sample consisted of whole blood. This clonotype was obtained from a male donor in good health. Some clones in this sample may be carry-over from other donors' samples. The CDR3, as DNA: TGTGCCAGCAGCTTGTCGGCTGGGGATGAGCAGTACTTC. Translated: CASSLSAGDEQYF.